The 22 T cell receptor beta chains below all came from one sample that was sequenced in a study of shared clonotypes between healthy human individuals. Using immunoSEQ multiplex PCR, the repertoire was profiled, and TCRdb retains in-frame clones only, with some absent. The table shows hundreds of thousands of clones, with 90% to 97% occurring only once. Sequenced sample: naive CD4+ T cells sorted from blood. Indicated subset: CD45RA+ positively selected. The receptors derive from a woman in her 30s in good health.

V is TRBV9 and J is TRBJ2-7; D gene ambiguous. Germline CDR1 SGDLS, CDR2 YYNGEE. V gave up 4 bases and J gave up 2 bases, with 13 bases separating them. The CDR3 is 14 residues long. CDR3 sequence reads: CASSPNPTTYEQYF. DNA of the CDR3: TGTGCCAGCAGCCCTAACCCCACAACCTACGAGCAGTACTTC.

The chain has TRBV5-4 and TRBJ2-3; D remains unclear. Trimming cost V 2 bases and J 0 bases, with 7 bases left between them. Per the germline V gene, CDR1 is SGHNT and CDR2 is YYREEE (reference sequence). CDR3 size: 14 residues. The CDR3 DNA reads TGTGCCAGCAGCTTCGATACTAGCACAGATACGCAGTATTTT. It codes for CASSFDTSTDTQYF. Supplemented by reference TRBV5-4 and TRBJ2-3, the full variable domain reads ETGVTQSPTHLIKTRGQQVTLRCSSQSGHNTVSWYQQALGQGPQFIFQYYREEENGRGNFPPRFSGLQFPNYSSELNVNALELDDSALYLCASSFDTSTDTQYFGPGTRLTVL.

The J gene is TRBJ2-5, the V gene TRBV27; possibly TRBD2 for D (6 bases). The germline gives CDR1 MNHEY, CDR2 SMNVEV (reference sequence). The CDR3 contains 13 residues. V lost 10 bases and J 5 bases, leaving 17 bases between the germline ends. The CDR3 loop reads CATQRARRETQYF. The CDR3 DNA reads TGTGCCACCCAGCGGGCTCGTCGGGAGACCCAGTACTTC.

The chain couples TRBV28 to TRBJ2-3; D is unresolved. Germline-derived CDR1 and CDR2 are MDHEN and SYDVKM. Trimming took off 2 bases at V and 0 bases at J, with 6 bases between the two ends. The CDR3 extends over 14 amino acids. The CDR3: CASSLAQSTDTQYF. The CDR3 DNA follows: TGTGCCAGCAGTTTAGCGCAGAGCACAGATACGCAGTATTTT.

This chain uses TRBV29-1 with TRBJ2-5; unclear D gene. Germline-derived CDR1 and CDR2 are SQVTM and ANQGSEA. This CDR3 comprises 12 residues. V lost 4 bases, J lost 2 bases, and 8 bases lay in between. Here the CDR3 reads CSVAGRQETQYF. The CDR3 coding sequence is TGCAGCGTTGCGGGCAGGCAAGAGACCCAGTACTTC.

J is TRBJ2-7 and V is TRBV13; D is possibly TRBD1 (6 bases). Germline values: CDR1 PRHDT, CDR2 FYEKMQ (reference sequence). Deletions cut 0 bases from V and 5 bases from J, with 17 bases between. The CDR3 runs 16 residues. The CDR3 is CASSLGLGQGSNEQYF. CDR3 nucleotide sequence: TGTGCCAGCAGCTTAGGCCTAGGTCAGGGGTCAAACGAGCAGTACTTC.

This clone was observed a single time. The chain couples TRBV7-9 to TRBJ2-3; 7 bases line up with TRBD2. This CDR3 has 18 amino acids. CDR1 SEHNR and CDR2 FQNEAQ come from the germline V gene (reference sequence). V lost 4 bases, J lost 2 bases, and 15 bases stayed unmatched. CDR3 coding DNA: TGTGCCAGCAGCTCCTCGTCGCTTGGCGGGGGTATCACAGATACGCAGTATTTT. Its translation is CASSSSSLGGGITDTQYF. The entire variable domain, with the rest obtained from reference TRBV7-9 and TRBJ2-3, is as follows: DTGVSQNPRHKITKRGQNVTFRCDPISEHNRLYWYRQTLGQGPEFLTYFQNEAQLEKSRLLSDRFSAERPKGSFSTLEIQRTEQGDSAMYLCASSSSSLGGGITDTQYFGPGTRLTVL.

V usage is TRBV18 and J usage is TRBJ1-2; 7 bases are a match to TRBD1. Germline CDR1 and CDR2: KGHSH and LQKENI. V trimming: 1 base; J trimming: 5 bases; junction bases outside the gene matches: 10. The CDR3 has 16 amino acids. This chain's CDR3 is CASSPLPAGGMYGYTF. In DNA form, the CDR3 reads TGTGCCAGCTCACCACTGCCCGCAGGGGGAATGTATGGCTACACCTTC. The full variable domain, its missing parts supplied by reference TRBV18 and TRBJ1-2, is NAGVMQNPRHLVRRRGQEARLRCSPMKGHSHVYWYRQLPEEGLKFMVYLQKENIIDESGMPKERFSAEFPKEGPSILRIQQVVRGDSAAYFCASSPLPAGGMYGYTFGSGTRLTVV.

The genes are TRBV7-2 and TRBJ2-3, with no clear D. V was trimmed by 1 base and J by 4 bases, leaving 3 bases between them. This CDR3 contains 12 residues. Germline CDR1 and CDR2: SGHTA and FQGNSA. The CDR3 coding sequence is TGTGCCAGCAGCTTAGGGGCAGATACGCAGTATTTT. Its translation is CASSLGADTQYF.

The V and J genes are TRBV2 and TRBJ2-5; 8 nucleotides match TRBD1. CDR1 is SNHLY and CDR2 is FYNNEI in the germline V gene. This CDR3 is built from 16 residues. Losses at the gene ends were 8 bases for V and 4 bases for J; bases not matched to a gene: 15. The CDR3 sequence is CASQRDDRGPLETQYF. The CDR3 region has the DNA TGTGCCAGCCAAAGGGACGACAGGGGACCTCTAGAGACCCAGTACTTC.

CDR3 nucleotides: TGTGCCAGCAGTGACCGGGCTAGCGGGAACTATGGCTACACCTTC. This translates into CASSDRASGNYGYTF. This chain joins TRBV6-4 and TRBJ1-2; no firm D call. This CDR3 has 15 amino acids. The germline gives CDR1 MRHNA, CDR2 SNTAGT. Trimming cost V 2 bases and J 2 bases, with 12 bases left between them.

The chain is built from TRBV4-1 and TRBJ1-5; the D gene is possibly TRBD1 (5 bases). CDR1 and CDR2 from the germline V gene are MGHRA and YSYEKL. CDR3 length: 16 amino acids. Trimming cost V 4 bases and J 2 bases, with 15 bases left between them. CDR3 loop: CASSPQGAVGNQPQHF. CDR3 nucleotide sequence: TGCGCCAGCAGCCCCCAAGGGGCTGTAGGCAATCAGCCCCAGCATTTT.

The chain recombines TRBV28 with TRBJ2-5; 7 nucleotides agree with TRBD1. The assigned J gene may be wrong: the sequence end matches TRBJ2-7 better. Germline V gene sequence: CDR1 MDHEN, CDR2 SYDVKM. The CDR3 sequence is 14 residues long. CDR3 DNA: TGTGCCAGCAGTCCCGGGGACAGCTTCTACGAGCAGTACTTC. Translating gives CASSPGDSFYEQYF.

J is TRBJ1-4 and V is TRBV7-6; TRBD1 agrees at 8 bases. This CDR3 contains 17 residues. The germline gives CDR1 SGHVS, CDR2 FNYEAQ. V dropped 10 bases and J dropped 0; count of bases not matched to a gene: 13. CDR3 amino acids: CANPDRALCATNEKLFF. The CDR3 coding sequence is TGTGCCAACCCGGACAGGGCCCTATGTGCAACTAATGAAAAACTGTTTTTT.

The chain uses TRBV6-5 and TRBJ1-1, with D possibly matching TRBD1 (5 bases). Trimming cost V 7 bases and J 7 bases, with 16 bases left between them. CDR3 length: 13 amino acids. Germline V lookup: CDR1 MNHEY, CDR2 SVGAGI. As DNA, the CDR3 is TGTGCCAGCACCTTAAAGGGGTGGGGTGAAGCTTTCTTT. It specifies CASTLKGWGEAFF.

For the CDR3, the DNA is TGTGCCAGCAGCCCGACCCCCGGGACAGTACGCCACGAGCAGTACTTC. Protein: CASSPTPGTVRHEQYF. The chain combines TRBV7-9 with TRBJ2-7; 7 nucleotides line up with TRBD1. The CDR3 totals 16 residues. Germline CDR1 is SEHNR and CDR2 is FQNEAQ (reference sequence). Unmatched junction bases numbered 15, after V lost 5 bases and J lost 5 bases. The full variable domain, in which reference TRBV7-9 and TRBJ2-7 provide the parts outside the CDR3, is DTGVSQNPRHKITKRGQNVTFRCDPISEHNRLYWYRQTLGQGPEFLTYFQNEAQLEKSRLLSDRFSAERPKGSFSTLEIQRTEQGDSAMYLCASSPTPGTVRHEQYFGPGTRLTVT.

This chain links TRBV6-5 with TRBJ1-2; D perhaps matches TRBD1 (5 bases). V dropped 6 bases and J dropped 3 bases, with 17 bases sitting between them. The CDR3 length is 15 residues. Germline V gene sequence: CDR1 MNHEY, CDR2 SVGAGI. CDR3 amino acids: CASRHGAESDYGYTF. The CDR3 region has the DNA TGTGCCAGCAGACACGGGGCAGAATCTGACTATGGCTACACCTTC.

This clone appeared a single time. The chain combines TRBV7-2 with TRBJ1-2; no clear D gene. Germline loops: CDR1 SGHTA, CDR2 FQGNSA. Trimming left V 4 bases short and J 6 bases short, with 9 bases between. The CDR3 runs 12 residues. CDR3 sequence: CASSSFWDGYTF. The CDR3 bases are TGTGCCAGCAGCTCCTTCTGGGATGGCTACACCTTC.

This sequence joins TRBV18 and TRBJ1-1; 8 positions match TRBD1. The CDR3 contains 16 residues. Germline CDR1 KGHSH, CDR2 LQKENI. Germline trimming cut 2 bases from V and 1 base from J; bases unmatched to any gene: 6. CDR3: CASSPTRTGRNTEAFF. Written as DNA, the CDR3 is TGTGCCAGCTCACCAACTAGGACAGGGCGGAACACTGAAGCTTTCTTT.

This chain's CDR3 is CASRVGQGNYGYTF. CDR3 DNA: TGTGCCAGCAGGGTCGGACAGGGCAACTATGGCTACACCTTC. The V gene is TRBV28, the J gene TRBJ1-2; 8 bases are shared with TRBD1. The CDR3 covers 14 residues. Germline V CDR1 and CDR2: MDHEN, SYDVKM. J lost 2 bases, V lost 6 bases, and 5 bases had no gene match.

The genes are TRBV5-6 and TRBJ2-5; 7 bases line up with TRBD1. The end of the DNA is better explained by TRBJ2-7, so the J call may be wrong. CDR1 and CDR2 (germline): SGHDT, YYEEEE. The CDR3 has 15 residues. CDR3 sequence reads: CASSGPRTGSYEQYF. CDR3 DNA sequence: TGTGCCAGCAGCGGACCAAGGACAGGTTCCTACGAGCAGTACTTC.

The rearrangement joins TRBV27 to TRBJ2-1, with 7 bases identical to TRBD2. V trimming: 3 bases; J trimming: 4 bases; junction bases outside the gene matches: 6. In germline, CDR1 is MNHEY, CDR2 SMNVEV (reference sequence). The length of the CDR3 is 15 residues. CDR3 in DNA: TGTGCCAGCAGTTTCACCGGGACTATATACAATGAGCAGTTCTTC. It yields the protein CASSFTGTIYNEQFF.